A selection of T cell receptor beta chains follows, all from one sample in a study of monozygotic twins with inflammatory bowel disease. From its re-call of the 5' RACE reads, TCRdb lists each CDR3 protein once, without DNA. The sample holds under 200,000 distinct CDR3 sequences. Material: blood. Receptors originate from a human donor with ulcerative colitis or Crohn's disease, or a healthy co-twin of an affected twin (not recorded which). CDR3s include the opening cysteine and the closing phenylalanine or tryptophan.

>TRBV28|TRBJ2-2
CASRHRVVGELFF
>TRBV7-2|TRBJ2-1
CASSVTGDSTIEQFF
>TRBV12-3/TRBV12-4|TRBJ1-5
CASSLGTGSHQPQHF
>TRBV27|TRBJ2-3
CASRPRERGTDTQYF
>TRBV12-3/TRBV12-4|TRBJ1-4
CASTATASSEKLFF
>TRBV12-3/TRBV12-4|TRBJ2-1
CASSSPHTYNEQFF
>TRBV24-1|TRBJ2-1
CATSDPRGAGTGAYNEQFF
>TRBV7-9|TRBJ2-7
CASSLGLGGYEQYF
>TRBV3-1|TRBJ1-1
CASSQDRVNTEAFF
>TRBV5-6|TRBJ2-1
CASSIYRGSSYNEQFF
>TRBV7-6|TRBJ2-7
CASSPEDRSYEQYF
>TRBV20-1|TRBJ2-5
CSATEGSQETQYF